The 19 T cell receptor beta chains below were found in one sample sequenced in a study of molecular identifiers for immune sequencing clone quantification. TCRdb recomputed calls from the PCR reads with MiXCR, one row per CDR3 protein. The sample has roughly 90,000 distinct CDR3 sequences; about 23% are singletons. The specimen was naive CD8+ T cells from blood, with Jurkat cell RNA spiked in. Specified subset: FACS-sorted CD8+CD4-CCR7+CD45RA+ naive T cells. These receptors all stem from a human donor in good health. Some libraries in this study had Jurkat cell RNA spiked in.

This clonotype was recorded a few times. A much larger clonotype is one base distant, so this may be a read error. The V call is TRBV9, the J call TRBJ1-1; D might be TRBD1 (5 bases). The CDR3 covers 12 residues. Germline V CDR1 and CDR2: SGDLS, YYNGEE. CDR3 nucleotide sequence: TGTGCCAGCAGTTCGGACAACACTGAAGCTTCCTTT. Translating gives CASSSDNTEASF.

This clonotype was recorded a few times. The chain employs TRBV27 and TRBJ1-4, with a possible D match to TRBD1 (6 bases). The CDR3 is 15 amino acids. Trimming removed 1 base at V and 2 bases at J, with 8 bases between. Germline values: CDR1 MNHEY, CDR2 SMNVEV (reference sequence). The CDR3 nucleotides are TGTGCCAGCAGTTTATTAGGGGGGACTAATGAAAAACTGTTTTTT. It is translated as CASSLLGGTNEKLFF.

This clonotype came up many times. CDR3 residues: CASSPSAGIKAYEQYF. The CDR3 DNA is TGTGCCAGCAGCCCCTCGGCCGGGATAAAAGCCTACGAGCAGTACTTC. The chain has TRBV7-9 and TRBJ2-7; D possibly corresponds to TRBD2 (5 bases). This CDR3 has 16 residues. Trimming stripped 5 bases from V and 2 bases from J, with 19 bases between. CDR1 is SEHNR, CDR2 FQNEAQ, per germline (reference sequence). Variable domain in full (rest from reference TRBV7-9 and TRBJ2-7): DTGVSQNPRHKITKRGQNVTFRCDPISEHNRLYWYRQTLGQGPEFLTYFQNEAQLEKSRLLSDRFSAERPKGSFSTLEIQRTEQGDSAMYLCASSPSAGIKAYEQYFGPGTRLTVT.

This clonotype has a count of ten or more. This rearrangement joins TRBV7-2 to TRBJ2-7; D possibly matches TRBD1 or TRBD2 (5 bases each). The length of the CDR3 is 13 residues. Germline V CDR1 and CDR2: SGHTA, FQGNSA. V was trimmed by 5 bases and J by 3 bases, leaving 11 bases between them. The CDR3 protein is CASSPSGGYEQYF. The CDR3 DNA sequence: TGTGCCAGCAGCCCGAGTGGGGGCTACGAGCAGTACTTC. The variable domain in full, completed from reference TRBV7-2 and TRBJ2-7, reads GAGVSQSPSNKVTEKGKDVELRCDPISGHTALYWYRQSLGQGLEFLIYFQGNSAPDKSGLPSDRFSAERTGGSVSTLTIQRTQQEDSAVYLCASSPSGGYEQYFGPGTRLTVT.

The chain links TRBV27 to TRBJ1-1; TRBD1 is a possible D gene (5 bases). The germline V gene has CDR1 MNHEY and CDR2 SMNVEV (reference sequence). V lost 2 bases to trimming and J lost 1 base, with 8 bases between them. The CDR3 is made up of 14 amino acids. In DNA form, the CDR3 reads TGTGCCAGCAGTTTAGTGGGGCAGAACACTGAAGCTTTCTTT. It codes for CASSLVGQNTEAFF.

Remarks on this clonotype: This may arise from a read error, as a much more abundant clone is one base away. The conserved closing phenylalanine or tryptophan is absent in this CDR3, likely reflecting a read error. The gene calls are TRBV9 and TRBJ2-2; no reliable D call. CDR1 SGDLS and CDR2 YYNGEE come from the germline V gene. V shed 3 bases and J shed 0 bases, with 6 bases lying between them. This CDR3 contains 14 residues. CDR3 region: CASSGHTNTGELFL. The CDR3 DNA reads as TGTGCCAGCAGCGGTCATACGAACACCGGGGAGCTGTTTCTT.

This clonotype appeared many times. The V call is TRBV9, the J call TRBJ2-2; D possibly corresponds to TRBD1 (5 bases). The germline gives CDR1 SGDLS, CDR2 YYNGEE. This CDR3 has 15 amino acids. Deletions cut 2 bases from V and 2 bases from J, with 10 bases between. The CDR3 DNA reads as TGTGCCAGCAGCGTCTTCACAGGAAACACCGGGGAGCTGTTTTTT. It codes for CASSVFTGNTGELFF. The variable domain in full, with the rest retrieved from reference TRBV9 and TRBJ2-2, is DSGVTQTPKHLITATGQRVTLRCSPRSGDLSVYWYQQSLDQGLQFLIQYYNGEERAKGNILERFSAQQFPDLHSELNLSSLELGDSALYFCASSVFTGNTGELFFGEGSRLTVL.

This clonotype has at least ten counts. This CDR3 reads CASSGDRVDTQYF. CDR3 nucleotide sequence: TGTGCCAGTAGTGGCGACAGGGTTGATACGCAGTATTTT. The chain couples TRBV19 to TRBJ2-3, with 7 bases matching TRBD1. The CDR3 is 13 residues long. The germline V gene has CDR1 LNHDA and CDR2 SQIVND (reference sequence). V shed 5 bases, J shed 6 bases, and the junction held 5 bases outside the gene matches. The full variable domain, rest sourced from reference TRBV19 and TRBJ2-3, is DGGITQSPKYLFRKEGQNVTLSCEQNLNHDAMYWYRQDPGQGLRLIYYSQIVNDFQKGDIAEGYSVSREKKESFPLTVTSAQKNPTAFYLCASSGDRVDTQYFGPGTRLTVL.

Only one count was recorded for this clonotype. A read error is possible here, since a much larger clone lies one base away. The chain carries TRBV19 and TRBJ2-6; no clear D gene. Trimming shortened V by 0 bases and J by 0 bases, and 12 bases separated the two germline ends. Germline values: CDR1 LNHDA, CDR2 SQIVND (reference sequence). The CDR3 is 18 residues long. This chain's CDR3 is CASSIDLTTGSGANVLTF. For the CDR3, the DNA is TGTGCCAGTAGTATAGATCTGACGACTGGCTCTGGGGCCAACGTCCTGACTTTC.

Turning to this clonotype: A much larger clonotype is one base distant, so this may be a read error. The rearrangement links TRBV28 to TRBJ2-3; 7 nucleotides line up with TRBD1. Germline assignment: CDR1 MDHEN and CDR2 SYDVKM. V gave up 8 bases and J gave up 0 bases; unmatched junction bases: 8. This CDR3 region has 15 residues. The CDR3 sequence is CASHLRGPSTDTQYF. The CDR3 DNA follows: TGTGCCAGCCACCTGAGGGGGCCGAGCACAGATACGCAGTATTTT.

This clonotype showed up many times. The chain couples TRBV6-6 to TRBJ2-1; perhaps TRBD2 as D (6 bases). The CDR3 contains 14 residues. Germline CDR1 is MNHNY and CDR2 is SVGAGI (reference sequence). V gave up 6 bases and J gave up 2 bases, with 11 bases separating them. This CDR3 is CASRRDLTYNEQFF. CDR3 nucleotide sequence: TGTGCCAGCAGGCGGGACTTGACCTACAATGAGCAGTTCTTC.

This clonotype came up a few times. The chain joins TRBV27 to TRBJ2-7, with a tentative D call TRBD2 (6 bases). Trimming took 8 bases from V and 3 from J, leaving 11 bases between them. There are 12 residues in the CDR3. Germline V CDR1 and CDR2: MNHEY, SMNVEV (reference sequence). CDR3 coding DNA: TGTGCCAGCGGTGGTAGCGGCTACGAGCAGTACTTC. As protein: CASGGSGYEQYF.

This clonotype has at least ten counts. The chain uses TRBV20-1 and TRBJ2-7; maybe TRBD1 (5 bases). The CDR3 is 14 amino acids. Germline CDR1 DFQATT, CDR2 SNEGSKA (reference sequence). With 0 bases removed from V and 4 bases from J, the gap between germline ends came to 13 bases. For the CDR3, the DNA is TGCAGTGCTAGAGATTTGGCAGGGCCTTACGAGCAGTACTTC. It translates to CSARDLAGPYEQYF.

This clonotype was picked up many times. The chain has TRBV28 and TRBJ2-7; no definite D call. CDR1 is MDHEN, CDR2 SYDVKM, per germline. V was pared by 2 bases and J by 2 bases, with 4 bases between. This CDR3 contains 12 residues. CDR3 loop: CASSLPAYEQYF. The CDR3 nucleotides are TGTGCCAGCAGTTTACCCGCCTACGAGCAGTACTTC. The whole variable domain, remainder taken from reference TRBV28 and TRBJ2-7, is DVKVTQSSRYLVKRTGEKVFLECVQDMDHENMFWYRQDPGLGLRLIYFSYDVKMKEKGDIPEGYSVSREKKERFSLILESASTNQTSMYLCASSLPAYEQYFGPGTRLTVT.

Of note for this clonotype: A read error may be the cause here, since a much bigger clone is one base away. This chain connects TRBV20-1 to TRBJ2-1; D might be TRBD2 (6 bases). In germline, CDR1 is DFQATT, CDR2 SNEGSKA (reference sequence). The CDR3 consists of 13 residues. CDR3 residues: CSASMTRLGERFF. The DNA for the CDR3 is TGCAGTGCTAGCATGACTAGGTTGGGTGAGCGGTTCTTC.

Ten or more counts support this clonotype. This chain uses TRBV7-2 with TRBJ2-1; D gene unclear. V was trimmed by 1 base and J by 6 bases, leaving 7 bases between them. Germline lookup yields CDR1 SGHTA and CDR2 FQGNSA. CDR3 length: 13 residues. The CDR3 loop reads CASSLEQINEQFF. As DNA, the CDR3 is TGTGCCAGCAGCTTAGAACAGATCAATGAGCAGTTCTTC.

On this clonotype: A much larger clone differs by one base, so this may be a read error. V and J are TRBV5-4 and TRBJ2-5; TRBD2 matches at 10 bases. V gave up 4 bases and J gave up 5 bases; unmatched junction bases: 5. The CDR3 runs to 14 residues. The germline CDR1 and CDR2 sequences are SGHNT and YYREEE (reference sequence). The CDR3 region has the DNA TGTGCCAGCAGCCCCGGGACTAGCGTGGAGACCCAGTACTTC. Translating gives CASSPGTSVETQYF.

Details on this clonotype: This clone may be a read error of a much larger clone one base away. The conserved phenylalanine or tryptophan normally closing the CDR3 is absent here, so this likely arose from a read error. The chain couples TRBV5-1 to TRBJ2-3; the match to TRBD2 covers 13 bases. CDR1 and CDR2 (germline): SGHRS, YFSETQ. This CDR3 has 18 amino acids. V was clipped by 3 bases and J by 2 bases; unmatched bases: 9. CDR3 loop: CASSSTSGGALNTDTQYI. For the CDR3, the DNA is TGCGCCAGCAGCTCCACTAGCGGGGGGGCCCTGAACACAGATACGCAGTATATT.

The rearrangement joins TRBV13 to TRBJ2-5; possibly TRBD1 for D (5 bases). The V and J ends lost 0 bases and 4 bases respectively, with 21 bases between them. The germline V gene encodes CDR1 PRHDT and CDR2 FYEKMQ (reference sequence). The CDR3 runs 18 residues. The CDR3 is CASSLGGGQGLVGETQYF. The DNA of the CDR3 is TGTGCCAGCAGCTTAGGAGGCGGTCAGGGTTTGGTAGGAGAGACCCAGTACTTC.